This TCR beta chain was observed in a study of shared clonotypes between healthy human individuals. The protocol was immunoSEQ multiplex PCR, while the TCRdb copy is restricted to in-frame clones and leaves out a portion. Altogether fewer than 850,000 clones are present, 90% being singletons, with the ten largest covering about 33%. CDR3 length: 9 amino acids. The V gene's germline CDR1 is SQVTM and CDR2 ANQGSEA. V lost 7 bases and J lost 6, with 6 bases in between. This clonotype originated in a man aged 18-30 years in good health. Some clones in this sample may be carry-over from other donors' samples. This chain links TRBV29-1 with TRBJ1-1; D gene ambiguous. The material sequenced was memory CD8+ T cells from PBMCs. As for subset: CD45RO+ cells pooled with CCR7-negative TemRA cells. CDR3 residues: CSALPEAFF. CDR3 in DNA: TGCAGCGCCCTCCCTGAAGCTTTCTTT.